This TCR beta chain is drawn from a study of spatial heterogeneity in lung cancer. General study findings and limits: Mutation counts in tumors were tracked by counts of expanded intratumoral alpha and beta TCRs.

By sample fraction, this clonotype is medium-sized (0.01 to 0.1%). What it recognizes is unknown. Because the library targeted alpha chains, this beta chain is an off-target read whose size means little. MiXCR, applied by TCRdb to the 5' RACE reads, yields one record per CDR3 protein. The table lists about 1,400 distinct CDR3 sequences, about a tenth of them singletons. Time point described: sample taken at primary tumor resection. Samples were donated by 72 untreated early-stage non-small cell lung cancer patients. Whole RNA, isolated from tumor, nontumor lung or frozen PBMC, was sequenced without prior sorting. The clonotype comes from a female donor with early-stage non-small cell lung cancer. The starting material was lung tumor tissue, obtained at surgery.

The CDR3, as DNA: TGCAGCGTTGCGCCAGGAGGGACCGGGGAGCTGTTTTTT. It codes for CSVAPGGTGELFF. The gene calls are TRBV29-1 and TRBJ2-2; possible D gene TRBD2, 6 bases. Deletions cut 4 bases from V and 5 bases from J, with 11 bases between. Germline assignment: CDR1 SQVTM and CDR2 ANQGSEA. CDR3 size: 13 residues.